This T cell receptor (beta chain) was documented in a study of early T cells in non-severe SARS-CoV-2 infection. Across the study: The study sequenced bulk RNA from unsorted whole blood, with chains unpaired.

Findings and limits, study-wide: Sequences matched to VDJdb favored anti-spike CD8 responses, while private and CD4 specificities were missed.

Unique molecular identifiers tagged individual cDNA molecules. TCRdb independently ran MiXCR on the 5' RACE reads; one entry per CDR3 protein. The table has more than 95,000 distinct CDR3 sequences, approximately 15% seen once; the top ten hold around 1.3%. V was trimmed by 2 bases and J by 2 bases, leaving 9 bases between them. The V gene's germline CDR1 is SGDLS and CDR2 YYNGEE. This CDR3 region has 14 residues. As concerns this clonotype: Its specificity is unknown.

Sequenced: whole blood. The genes are TRBV9 and TRBJ2-3; unclear D gene. The TCR comes from an adult who was a healthcare worker with PCR-confirmed SARS-CoV-2 infection or an uninfected control (not recorded which). The CDR3 spells CASSVGVHTDTQYF. Here the CDR3 DNA reads TGTGCCAGCAGCGTTGGGGTTCACACAGATACGCAGTATTTT.